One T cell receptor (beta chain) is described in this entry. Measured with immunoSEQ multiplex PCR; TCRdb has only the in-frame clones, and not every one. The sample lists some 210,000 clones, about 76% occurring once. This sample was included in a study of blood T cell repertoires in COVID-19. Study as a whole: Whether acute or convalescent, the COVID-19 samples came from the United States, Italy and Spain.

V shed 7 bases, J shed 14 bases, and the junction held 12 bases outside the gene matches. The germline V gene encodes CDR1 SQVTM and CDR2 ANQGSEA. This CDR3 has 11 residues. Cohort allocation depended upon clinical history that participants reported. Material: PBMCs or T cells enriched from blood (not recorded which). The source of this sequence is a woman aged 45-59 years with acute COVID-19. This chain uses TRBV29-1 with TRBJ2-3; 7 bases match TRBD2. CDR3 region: CSANGLGSWYF. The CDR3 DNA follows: TGCAGCGCCAACGGACTAGGTTCTTGGTATTTT.